This note documents a single T cell receptor beta chain sequence. Its antigen is as yet unknown. This sample is part of a study of regulatory T cells in long-lasting Graves disease. Study-level points and caveats: Favored usage of TRBV28, TRBJ1-2 and TRBJ2-5 was recorded in persistent disease. Lower TCR diversity was seen in persistent Graves' patients than in newly diagnosed ones.

Sequencing libraries for TCR beta were prepared with iRepertoire HTBI primers and Arm-PCR of CDR3 regions. TCRdb fed the multiplex PCR reads into MiXCR, producing one record per CDR3 protein. The repertoire includes a few hundred thousand distinct CDR3 sequences, 20% to 25% of them detected once, and roughly 30% sits in the top ten. V lost 2 bases and J 2 bases, leaving 10 bases between the germline ends. The CDR3 contains 15 residues. The time point was: persistent/refractory GD, antithyroid drugs over 5 years with positive TRAb. From PBMCs, RNA was extracted and then used to make the TCR library. This specimen consisted of peripheral blood mononuclear cells (PBMCs), obtained when the disease was refractory, from a patient treated with antithyroid drugs. The sequence was obtained from a female donor with Graves disease. The V and J genes are TRBV12-3 or TRBV12-4 and TRBJ1-3, with D maybe TRBD1 (6 bases). The CDR3 loop reads CASSLINRAGNTIYF. CDR3 bases: TGTGCCAGCAGTTTAATCAACAGGGCTGGAAACACCATATATTTT.